The T cell receptor (beta chain) under discussion was sequenced for a study of T cells in localized non-small cell lung cancer. Study-wide results and caveats: When the top 100 tumor clones were examined, a median around 50 of them also appeared in the adjacent lung, which was paired and uninvolved. In uninvolved adjacent lung, T cell clonality reached its highest value, exceeding tumor. Higher blood T cell density tracked longer overall survival.

Using immunoSEQ multiplex PCR, the repertoire was profiled, and TCRdb retains in-frame clones only, with some absent. The profile shows approximately 45,000 clones, 80% to 85% of them singletons. Regarding this clone: Antigen unknown.

J gave up 2 bases and V 1 base, and 3 bases lay outside the gene matches. Germline values: CDR1 LNHDA, CDR2 SQIVND (reference sequence). There are 15 residues in the CDR3. The rearrangement links TRBV19 to TRBJ2-3, with TRBD1 identical over 7 bases. The receptor was isolated from a man between 40 and 69 years old with stage III lung adenocarcinoma. The sample here was peripheral blood mononuclear cells, taken before any cancer treatment. CDR3 residues: CASSIAQGVTDTQYF. CDR3 bases: TGTGCCAGTAGTATAGCCCAGGGGGTCACAGATACGCAGTATTTT.